The 10 T cell receptor beta chains below all came from one sample that was sequenced in a study of cytomegalovirus exposure and HLA in healthy donors. Both 60 Vbeta primers and 13 Jbeta primers went into the PCR. The data were produced by immunoSEQ multiplex PCR, yet TCRdb's version contains in-frame clones alone and is incomplete. The sample lists 90,000 to 110,000 clones; around four fifths were seen once. Sequenced input: PBMCs. The source of these receptors is a woman between 40 and 50 years old in good health and CMV-seropositive.

J is TRBJ2-1 and V is TRBV10-3; 9 bases are shared with TRBD2. The length of the CDR3 is 15 residues. Trimming cost V 6 bases and J 2 bases; bases outside gene matches: 5. Germline V lookup: CDR1 ENHRY, CDR2 SYGVKD. The CDR3 DNA reads as TGTGCCATCAGGAGACTAGCGGTCGCCTACAATGAGCAGTTCTTC. It specifies CAIRRLAVAYNEQFF.

CDR3 protein: CASSLRLADEQFF. The CDR3 DNA follows: TGTGCCAGCAGTTTAAGACTAGCGGATGAGCAGTTCTTC. J is TRBJ2-1 and V is TRBV28; 9 positions match TRBD2. Trimming at V came to 2 bases and at J to 8 bases, leaving 1 base not matched to a gene. This CDR3 comprises 13 residues. CDR1 is MDHEN and CDR2 is SYDVKM in the germline V gene.

The V gene is TRBV5-4, the J gene TRBJ2-3; 8 nucleotides align to TRBD1. This CDR3 contains 16 residues. Germline V gene lookup returns CDR1 SGHNT and CDR2 YYREEE (reference sequence). Unmatched junction bases numbered 6, after V lost 1 base and J lost 2 bases. CDR3 loop: CASSLTGQGNTDTQYF. In DNA form, the CDR3 reads TGTGCCAGCAGCTTGACCGGACAGGGAAACACAGATACGCAGTATTTT. Complete variable domain (other parts from reference TRBV5-4 and TRBJ2-3): ETGVTQSPTHLIKTRGQQVTLRCSSQSGHNTVSWYQQALGQGPQFIFQYYREEENGRGNFPPRFSGLQFPNYSSELNVNALELDDSALYLCASSLTGQGNTDTQYFGPGTRLTVL.

This chain connects TRBV12-5 to TRBJ1-2; a possible D gene is TRBD1 (6 bases). The CDR3 loop spans 13 amino acids. Trimming cost V 5 bases and J 8 bases, with 15 bases left between them. The germline gives CDR1 LGHNT, CDR2 FRNRAP. CDR3 sequence reads: CASGRDTVGGYTF. The CDR3 coding sequence is TGTGCTAGTGGTCGGGACACTGTGGGCGGCTACACCTTC.

This chain links TRBV5-1 with TRBJ2-1; 8 nucleotides match TRBD2. The CDR3 is 15 amino acids. The V gene end was trimmed by 2 bases and the J gene end by 2 bases; junction bases not matched to a gene: 3. Germline V lookup: CDR1 SGHRS, CDR2 YFSETQ. DNA of the CDR3: TGCGCCAGCAGCTTTGGCGGGAGGACCTACAATGAGCAGTTCTTC. Amino acids: CASSFGGRTYNEQFF. Using reference TRBV5-1 and TRBJ2-1 for the parts outside the CDR3, the full variable domain is KAGVTQTPRYLIKTRGQQVTLSCSPISGHRSVSWYQQTPGQGLQFLFEYFSETQRNKGNFPGRFSGRQFSNSRSEMNVSTLELGDSALYLCASSFGGRTYNEQFFGPGTRLTVL.

The chain's CDR3 is CASSPGTAGELFF. CDR3 DNA: TGTGCCAGTAGTCCCGGGACAGCCGGGGAGCTGTTTTTT. The chain carries TRBV19 and TRBJ2-2, with 7 bases lining up with TRBD1. The V gene end was trimmed by 5 bases and the J gene end by 6 bases; junction bases not matched to a gene: 3. Germline CDR1 reads LNHDA; CDR2 reads SQIVND (reference sequence). The CDR3 sequence is 13 residues long.

The chain joins TRBV5-1 to TRBJ2-1; TRBD1 is a possible D gene (5 bases). Germline-derived CDR1 and CDR2 are SGHRS and YFSETQ. V was clipped by 2 bases and J by 3 bases, with 9 bases between them. The CDR3 runs to 14 residues. Here the CDR3 reads CASSLGVLYNEQFF. The CDR3 nucleotides are TGCGCCAGCAGCTTAGGGGTACTCTACAATGAGCAGTTCTTC. Full variable domain (missing parts from reference TRBV5-1 and TRBJ2-1): KAGVTQTPRYLIKTRGQQVTLSCSPISGHRSVSWYQQTPGQGLQFLFEYFSETQRNKGNFPGRFSGRQFSNSRSEMNVSTLELGDSALYLCASSLGVLYNEQFFGPGTRLTVL.

The V and J genes are TRBV28 and TRBJ2-2, with 8 positions matching TRBD2. Germline V gene lookup returns CDR1 MDHEN and CDR2 SYDVKM. CDR3 length: 17 amino acids. The trim removed 4 bases at V and 4 bases at J, leaving 11 bases unmatched. DNA of the CDR3: TGTGCCAGCAGTTCCTTACTAGCGGACCTCGCCACCGGGGAGCTGTTTTTT. Encoded protein: CASSSLLADLATGELFF.

This clone was counted a single time. At one boundary the junction diverges from the germline segment, which might be a read error. The same CDR3 can be traced to other DNA sequences in this sample. This sequence joins TRBV5-5 and TRBJ1-2; TRBD1 matches 8 bases. The germline V gene encodes CDR1 SGHKS and CDR2 YYEKEE (reference sequence). The CDR3 covers 14 residues. The CDR3 reads CASSLTGVDYGYTF. In DNA form, the CDR3 reads TGCGCCAGCAGCTTGACAGGGGTGGACTATGGCTACACCTTC.

Of note for this clone: A junction boundary mismatches the germline segment, possibly from a read error. The V gene is TRBV7-7, the J gene TRBJ2-2; possibly TRBD2 for D (5 bases). Germline V gene lookup returns CDR1 SSHAT and CDR2 FNYEAQ (reference sequence). The CDR3 length is 17 residues. Written as DNA, the CDR3 is TGTGCTAGCAGCCGGGGAAAGGGAGAAAGTATTACCGGGGAGCTGTTTTTT. It translates to CASSRGKGESITGELFF. The full variable domain, in which reference TRBV7-7 and TRBJ2-2 provide the parts outside the CDR3, is GAGVSQSPRYKVTKRGQDVTLRCDPISSHATLYWYQQALGQGPEFLTYFNYEAQPDKSGLPSDRFSAERPEGSISTLTIQRTEQRDSAMYRCASSRGKGESITGELFFGEGSRLTVL.